This TCR beta chain was obtained from a study of blood T cell repertoires in COVID-19. Study context: The United States, Italy and Spain provided the acute and convalescent COVID-19 samples.

Clinical history reported by participants formed the basis on which cohorts were assigned. The table lists this clone with a count of one. The CDR3 has 16 amino acids. The V gene lost 7 bases and the J gene lost 3 bases, with 21 bases spanning the gap. Germline V lookup: CDR1 SGHAT, CDR2 FQDESV (reference sequence). Clones were sequenced by immunoSEQ multiplex PCR, and TCRdb holds only the in-frame ones, with some missing. The sample carries 300,000 or so clones, nearly 90% recorded once. The material sequenced was PBMCs or T cells enriched from blood (not recorded which). This chain connects TRBV11-1 to TRBJ2-5, with D uncertain. The sequence was obtained from a woman aged 30 to 39 who had recovered from COVID-19. The CDR3 protein is CASTQTARLRKETQYF. Written as DNA, the CDR3 is TGTGCCAGCACCCAAACGGCAAGACTGAGGAAAGAGACCCAGTACTTC.